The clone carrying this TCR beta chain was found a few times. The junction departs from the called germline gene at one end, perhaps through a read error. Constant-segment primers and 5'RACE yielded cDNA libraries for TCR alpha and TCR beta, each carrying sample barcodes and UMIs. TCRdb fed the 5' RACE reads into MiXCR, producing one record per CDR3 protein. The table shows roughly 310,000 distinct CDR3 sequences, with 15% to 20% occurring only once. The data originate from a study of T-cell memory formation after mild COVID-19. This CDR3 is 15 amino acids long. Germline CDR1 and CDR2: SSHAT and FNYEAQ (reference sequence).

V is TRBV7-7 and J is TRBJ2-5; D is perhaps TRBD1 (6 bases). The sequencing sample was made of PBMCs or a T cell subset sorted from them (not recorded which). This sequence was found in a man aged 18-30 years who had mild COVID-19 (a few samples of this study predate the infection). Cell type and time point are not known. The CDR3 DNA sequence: TGTGCTAGCAGCTTAGCGCGGACAGATCAGGAGACCCAGTACTTC. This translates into CASSLARTDQETQYF.